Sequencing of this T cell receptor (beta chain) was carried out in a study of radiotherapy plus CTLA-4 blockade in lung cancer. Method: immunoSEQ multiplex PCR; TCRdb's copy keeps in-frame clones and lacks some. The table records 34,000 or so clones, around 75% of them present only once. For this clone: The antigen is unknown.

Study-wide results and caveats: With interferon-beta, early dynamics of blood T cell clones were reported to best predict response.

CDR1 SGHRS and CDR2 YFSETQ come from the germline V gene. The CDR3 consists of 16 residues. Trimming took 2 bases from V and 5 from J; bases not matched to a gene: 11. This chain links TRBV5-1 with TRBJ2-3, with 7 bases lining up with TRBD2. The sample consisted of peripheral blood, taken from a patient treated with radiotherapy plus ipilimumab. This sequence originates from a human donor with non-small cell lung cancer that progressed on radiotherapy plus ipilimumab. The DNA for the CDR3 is TGCGCCAGCAGCTTCCTCCCTAGCGGAAATGTAGATACGCAGTATTTT. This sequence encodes CASSFLPSGNVDTQYF.